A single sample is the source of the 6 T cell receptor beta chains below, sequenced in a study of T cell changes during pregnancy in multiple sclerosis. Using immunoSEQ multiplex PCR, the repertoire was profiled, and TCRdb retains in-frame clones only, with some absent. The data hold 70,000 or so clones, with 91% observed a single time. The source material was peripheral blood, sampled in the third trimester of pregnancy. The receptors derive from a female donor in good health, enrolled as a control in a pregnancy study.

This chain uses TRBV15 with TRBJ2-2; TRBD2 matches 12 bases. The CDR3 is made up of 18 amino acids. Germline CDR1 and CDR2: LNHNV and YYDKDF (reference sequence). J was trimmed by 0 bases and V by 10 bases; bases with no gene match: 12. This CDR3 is CAIPGGLAGGANTGELFF. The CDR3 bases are TGTGCCATCCCGGGAGGGCTAGCGGGGGGGGCGAACACCGGGGAGCTGTTTTTT.

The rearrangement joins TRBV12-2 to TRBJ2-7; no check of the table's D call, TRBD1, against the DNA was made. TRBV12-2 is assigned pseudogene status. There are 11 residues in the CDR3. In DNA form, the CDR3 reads TGTGCAAGTCGCACCCGGACAGGGCAGTACTTC. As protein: CASRTRTGQYF.

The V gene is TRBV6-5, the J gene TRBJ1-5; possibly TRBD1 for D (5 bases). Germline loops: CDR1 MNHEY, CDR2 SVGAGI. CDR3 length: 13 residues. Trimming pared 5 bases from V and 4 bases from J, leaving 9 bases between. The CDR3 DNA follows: TGTGCCAGCAGTCCGACAGTTAATCAGCCCCAGCATTTT. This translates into CASSPTVNQPQHF.

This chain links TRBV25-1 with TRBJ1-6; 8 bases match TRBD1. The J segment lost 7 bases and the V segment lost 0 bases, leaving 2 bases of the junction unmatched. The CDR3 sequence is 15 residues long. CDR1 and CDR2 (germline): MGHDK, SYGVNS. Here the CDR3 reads CASSEYRGRNSPLHF. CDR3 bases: TGTGCCAGCAGTGAATACAGGGGGCGGAATTCACCCCTCCACTTT.

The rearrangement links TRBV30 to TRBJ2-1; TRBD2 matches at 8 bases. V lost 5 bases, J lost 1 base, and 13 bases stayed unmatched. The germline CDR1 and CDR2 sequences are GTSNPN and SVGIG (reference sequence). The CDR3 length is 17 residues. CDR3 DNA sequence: TGTGCCTGGGCCGAGGGGCTAGCGGGCCTTTCCTACAATGAGCAGTTCTTC. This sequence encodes CAWAEGLAGLSYNEQFF.

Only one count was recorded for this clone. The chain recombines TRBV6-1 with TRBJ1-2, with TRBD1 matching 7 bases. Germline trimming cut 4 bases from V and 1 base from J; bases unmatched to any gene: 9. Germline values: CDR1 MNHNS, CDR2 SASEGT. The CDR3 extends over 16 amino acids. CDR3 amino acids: CASSGLGTALNYGYTF. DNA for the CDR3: TGTGCCAGCAGTGGCCTCGGGACAGCACTTAACTATGGCTACACCTTC.